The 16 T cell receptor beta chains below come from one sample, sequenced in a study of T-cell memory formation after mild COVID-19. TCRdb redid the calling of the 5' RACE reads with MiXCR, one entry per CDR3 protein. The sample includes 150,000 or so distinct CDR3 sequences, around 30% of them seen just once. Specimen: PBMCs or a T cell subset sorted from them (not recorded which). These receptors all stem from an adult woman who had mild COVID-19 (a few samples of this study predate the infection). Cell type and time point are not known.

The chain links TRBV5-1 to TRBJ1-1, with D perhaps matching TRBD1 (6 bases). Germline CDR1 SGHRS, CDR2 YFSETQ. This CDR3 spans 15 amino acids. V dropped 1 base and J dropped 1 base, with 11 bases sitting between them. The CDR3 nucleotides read TGCGCCAGCAGCTTGCGGTCGGGGGCGAACACTGAAGCTTTCTTT. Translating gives CASSLRSGANTEAFF.

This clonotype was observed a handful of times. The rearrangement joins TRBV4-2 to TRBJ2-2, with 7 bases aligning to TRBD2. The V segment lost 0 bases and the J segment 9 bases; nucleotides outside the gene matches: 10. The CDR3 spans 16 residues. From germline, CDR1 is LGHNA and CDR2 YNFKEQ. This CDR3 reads CASSQDSGRRVRELFF. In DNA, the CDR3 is TGTGCCAGCAGCCAAGATAGCGGGCGCAGGGTGCGGGAGCTGTTTTTT.

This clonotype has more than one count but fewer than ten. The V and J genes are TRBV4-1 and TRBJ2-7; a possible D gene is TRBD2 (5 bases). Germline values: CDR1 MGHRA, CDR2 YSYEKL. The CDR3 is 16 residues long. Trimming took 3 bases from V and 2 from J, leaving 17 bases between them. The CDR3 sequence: CASSHYSAMNTYEQYF. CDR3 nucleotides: TGCGCCAGCAGCCACTATAGCGCGATGAACACCTACGAGCAGTACTTC.

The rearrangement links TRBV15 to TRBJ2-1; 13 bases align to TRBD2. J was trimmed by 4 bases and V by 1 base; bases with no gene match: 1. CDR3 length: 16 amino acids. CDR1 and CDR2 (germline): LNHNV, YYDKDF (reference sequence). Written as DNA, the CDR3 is TGTGCCACCAGCAGAGGGACTAGCGGGAGTTACAATGAGCAGTTCTTC. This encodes CATSRGTSGSYNEQFF.

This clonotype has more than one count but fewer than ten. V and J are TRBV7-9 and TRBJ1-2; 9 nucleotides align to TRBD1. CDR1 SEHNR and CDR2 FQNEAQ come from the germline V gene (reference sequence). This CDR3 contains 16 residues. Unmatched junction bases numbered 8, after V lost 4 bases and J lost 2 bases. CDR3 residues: CASSYPGTGTNYGYTF. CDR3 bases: TGTGCCAGCAGCTACCCAGGGACAGGGACCAACTATGGCTACACCTTC.

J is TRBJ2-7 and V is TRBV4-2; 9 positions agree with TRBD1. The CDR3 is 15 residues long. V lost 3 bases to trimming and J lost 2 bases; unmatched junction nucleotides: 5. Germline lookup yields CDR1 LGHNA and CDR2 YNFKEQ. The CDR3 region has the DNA TGTGCCAGCAGCCAGGGGGACAGGGAAACCTACGAGCAGTACTTC. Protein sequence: CASSQGDRETYEQYF.

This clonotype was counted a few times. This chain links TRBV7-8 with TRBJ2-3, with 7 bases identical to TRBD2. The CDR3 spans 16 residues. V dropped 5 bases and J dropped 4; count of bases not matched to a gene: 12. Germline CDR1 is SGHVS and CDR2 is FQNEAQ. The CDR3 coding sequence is TGTGCCAGCAGCCCGAGGGCGGGGAGGGCAGCAGATACGCAGTATTTT. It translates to CASSPRAGRAADTQYF.

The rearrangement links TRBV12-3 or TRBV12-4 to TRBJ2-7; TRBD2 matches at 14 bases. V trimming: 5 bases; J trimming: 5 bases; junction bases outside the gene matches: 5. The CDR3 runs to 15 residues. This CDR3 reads CASSAGTSGRDEQYF. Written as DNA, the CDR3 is TGTGCCAGCAGTGCTGGGACTAGCGGGAGAGACGAGCAGTACTTC.

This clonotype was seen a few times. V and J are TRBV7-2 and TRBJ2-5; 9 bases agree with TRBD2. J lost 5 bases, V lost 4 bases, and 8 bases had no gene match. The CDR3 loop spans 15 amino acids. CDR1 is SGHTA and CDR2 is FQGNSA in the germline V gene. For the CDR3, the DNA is TGTGCCAGCAGCTCGGCGCGGGGGGGCTGGGAGACCCAGTACTTC. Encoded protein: CASSSARGGWETQYF.

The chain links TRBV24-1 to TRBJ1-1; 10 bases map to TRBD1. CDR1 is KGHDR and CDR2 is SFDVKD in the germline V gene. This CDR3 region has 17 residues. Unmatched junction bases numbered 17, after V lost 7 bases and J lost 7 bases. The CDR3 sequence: CATSAAPGQGTYLEAFF. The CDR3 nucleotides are TGTGCCACCAGCGCGGCACCGGGACAGGGGACCTACCTTGAAGCTTTCTTT.

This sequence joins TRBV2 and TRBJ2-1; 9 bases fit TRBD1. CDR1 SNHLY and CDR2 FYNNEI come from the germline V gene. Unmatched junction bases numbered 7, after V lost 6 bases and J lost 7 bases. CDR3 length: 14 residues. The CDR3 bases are TGTGCCAGCAGGCGGGACAGGGTTTCGAATGAGCAGTTCTTC. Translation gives CASRRDRVSNEQFF.

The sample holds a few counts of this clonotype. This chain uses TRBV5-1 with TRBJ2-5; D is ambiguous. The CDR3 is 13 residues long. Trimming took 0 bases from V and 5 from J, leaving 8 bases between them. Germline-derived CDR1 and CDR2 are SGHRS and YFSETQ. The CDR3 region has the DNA TGCGCCAGCAGCTTGGATACCGTGGAGACCCAGTACTTC. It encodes CASSLDTVETQYF.

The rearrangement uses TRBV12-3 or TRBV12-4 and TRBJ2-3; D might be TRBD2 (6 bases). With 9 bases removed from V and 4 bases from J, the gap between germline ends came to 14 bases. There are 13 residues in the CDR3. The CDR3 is CASNGGVPDTQYF. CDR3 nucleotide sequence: TGTGCCAGTAATGGAGGGGTTCCAGATACGCAGTATTTT.

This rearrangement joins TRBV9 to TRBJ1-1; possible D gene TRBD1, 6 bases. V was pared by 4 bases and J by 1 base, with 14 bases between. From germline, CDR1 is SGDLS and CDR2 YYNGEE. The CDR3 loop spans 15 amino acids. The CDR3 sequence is CASSTLTGTNTEAFF. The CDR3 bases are TGTGCCAGCAGCACATTGACAGGCACGAACACTGAAGCTTTCTTT.

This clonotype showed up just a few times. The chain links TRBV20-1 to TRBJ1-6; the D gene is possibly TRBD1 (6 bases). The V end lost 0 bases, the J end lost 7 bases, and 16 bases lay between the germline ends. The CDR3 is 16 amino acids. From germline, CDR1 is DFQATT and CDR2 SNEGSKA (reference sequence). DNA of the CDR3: TGCAGTGCTAGAGATACGGGGCAAAGGGGGAATTCACCCCTCCACTTT. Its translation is CSARDTGQRGNSPLHF.

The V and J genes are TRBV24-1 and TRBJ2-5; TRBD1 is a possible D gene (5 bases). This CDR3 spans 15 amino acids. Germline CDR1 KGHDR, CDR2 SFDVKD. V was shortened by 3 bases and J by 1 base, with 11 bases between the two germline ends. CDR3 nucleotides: TGTGCCACCAGTGATGACACCAGGGTCCAAGAGACCCAGTACTTC. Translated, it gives CATSDDTRVQETQYF.